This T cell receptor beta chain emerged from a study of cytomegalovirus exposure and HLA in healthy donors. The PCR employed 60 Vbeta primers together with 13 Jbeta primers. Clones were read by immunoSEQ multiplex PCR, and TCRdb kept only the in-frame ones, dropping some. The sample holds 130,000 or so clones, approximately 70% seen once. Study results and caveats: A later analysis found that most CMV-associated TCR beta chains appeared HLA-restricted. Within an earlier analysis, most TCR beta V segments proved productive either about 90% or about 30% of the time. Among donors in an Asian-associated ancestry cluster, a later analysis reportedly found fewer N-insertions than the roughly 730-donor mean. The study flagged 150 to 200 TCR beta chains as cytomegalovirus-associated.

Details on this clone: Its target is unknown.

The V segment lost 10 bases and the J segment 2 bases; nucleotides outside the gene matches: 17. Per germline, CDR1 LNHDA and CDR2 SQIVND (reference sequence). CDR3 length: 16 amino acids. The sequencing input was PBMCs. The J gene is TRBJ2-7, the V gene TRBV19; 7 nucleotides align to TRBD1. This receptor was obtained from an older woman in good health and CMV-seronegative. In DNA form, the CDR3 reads TGTGCCACCTCAGGGGATACCGGGACAGCCACCTACGAGCAGTACTTC. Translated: CATSGDTGTATYEQYF.